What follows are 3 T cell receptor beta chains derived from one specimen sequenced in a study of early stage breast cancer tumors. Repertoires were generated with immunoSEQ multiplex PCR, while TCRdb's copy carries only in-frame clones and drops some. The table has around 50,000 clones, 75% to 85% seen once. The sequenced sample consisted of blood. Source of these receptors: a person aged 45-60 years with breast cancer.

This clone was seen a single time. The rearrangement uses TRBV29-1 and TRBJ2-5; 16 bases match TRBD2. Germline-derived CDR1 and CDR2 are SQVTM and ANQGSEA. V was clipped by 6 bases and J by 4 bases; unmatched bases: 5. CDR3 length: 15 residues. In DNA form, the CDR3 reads TGCAGCGTCTCGGGACTAGCGGGGGGGCGAGAGACCCAGTACTTC. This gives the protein CSVSGLAGGRETQYF.

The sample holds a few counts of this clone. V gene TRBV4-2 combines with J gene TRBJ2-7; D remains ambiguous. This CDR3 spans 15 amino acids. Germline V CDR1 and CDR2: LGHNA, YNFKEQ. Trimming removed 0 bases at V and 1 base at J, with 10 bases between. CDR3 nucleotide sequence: TGTGCCAGCAGCCAAGATATCTCACGGTCCTACGAGCAGTACTTC. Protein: CASSQDISRSYEQYF.

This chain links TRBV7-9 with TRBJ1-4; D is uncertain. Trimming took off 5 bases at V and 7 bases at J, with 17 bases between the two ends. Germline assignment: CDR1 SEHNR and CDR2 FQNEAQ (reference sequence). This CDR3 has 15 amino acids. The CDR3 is CASSPGPSSSEKLFF. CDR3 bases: TGTGCCAGCAGCCCCGGACCCAGCTCCAGTGAAAAACTGTTTTTT. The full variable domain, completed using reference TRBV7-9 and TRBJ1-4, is DTGVSQNPRHKITKRGQNVTFRCDPISEHNRLYWYRQTLGQGPEFLTYFQNEAQLEKSRLLSDRFSAERPKGSFSTLEIQRTEQGDSAMYLCASSPGPSSSEKLFFGSGTQLSVL.